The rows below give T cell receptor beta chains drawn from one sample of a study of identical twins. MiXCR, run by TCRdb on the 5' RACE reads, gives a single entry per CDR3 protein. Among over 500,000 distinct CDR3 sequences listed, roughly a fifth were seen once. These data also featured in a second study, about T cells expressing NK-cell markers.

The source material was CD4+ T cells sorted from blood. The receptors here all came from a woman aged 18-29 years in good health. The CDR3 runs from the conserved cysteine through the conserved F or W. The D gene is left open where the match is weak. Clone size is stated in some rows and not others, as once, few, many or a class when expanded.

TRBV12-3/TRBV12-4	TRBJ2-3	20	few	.	TGTGCCAGCAGTTTATTTTCGGGTGCGTCACTTCTCCAGGGCACAGATACGCAGTATTTT	CASSLFSGASLLQGTDTQYF
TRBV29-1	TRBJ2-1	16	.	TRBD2	TGCAGCGTTGAGCGTCGGGGGGGCGGGAGTAATAATGAGCAGTTCTTC	CSVERRGGGSNNEQFF
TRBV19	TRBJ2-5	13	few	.	TGTGCCAGTAACGCGAGAAAGCAAGAGACCCAGTACTTC	CASNARKQETQYF
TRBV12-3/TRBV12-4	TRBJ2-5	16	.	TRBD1	TGTGCCAGCAGCCCTAGACGGACAGGATCGAGAGAGACCCAGTACTTC	CASSPRRTGSRETQYF
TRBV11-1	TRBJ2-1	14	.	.	TGTGCCAGCAGCTTGGACAGGAGGGGGAATGAGCAGTTCTTC	CASSLDRRGNEQFF
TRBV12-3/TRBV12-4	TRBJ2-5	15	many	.	TGTGCCAGCAGTCCCAATCAGGGGGGGAAAGAGACCCAGTACTTC	CASSPNQGGKETQYF
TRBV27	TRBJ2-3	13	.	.	TGTGCCAGCAGTCTCTCACAGGCAGATACGCAGTATTTT	CASSLSQADTQYF
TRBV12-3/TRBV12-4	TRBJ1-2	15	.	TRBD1	TGTGCCAGCTACCGAGCGGGACAGGGGGATAATGGCTACACCTTC	CASYRAGQGDNGYTF
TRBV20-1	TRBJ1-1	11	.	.	TGCAGTCCGGCCTGGGTCTCTGAAGCTTTCTTT	CSPAWVSEAFF
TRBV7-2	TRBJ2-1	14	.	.	TGTGCCAGCAGACTTACACGGGGGCCCAATGAGCAGTTCTTC	CASRLTRGPNEQFF
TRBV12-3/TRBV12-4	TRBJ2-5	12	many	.	TGTGCCAGCAGACAGGACCAAGAGACCCAGTACTTC	CASRQDQETQYF
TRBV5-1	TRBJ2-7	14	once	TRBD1	TGCGCCAGCACCGGGACAGCGAGCTCCTACGAGCAGTACTTC	CASTGTASSYEQYF
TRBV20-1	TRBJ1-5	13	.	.	TGCAGTGCCCGAACGTCGGAGAATCAGCCCCAGCATTTT	CSARTSENQPQHF
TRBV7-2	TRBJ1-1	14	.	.	TGTGCCAGCAGCCGCGGGACGGTTAACACTGAAGCTTTCTTT	CASSRGTVNTEAFF
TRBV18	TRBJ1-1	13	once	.	TGTGCCAGCGGGGACAAACGGGACACTGAAGCTTTCTTT	CASGDKRDTEAFF
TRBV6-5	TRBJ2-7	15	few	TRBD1	TGTGCCAGCAGTTCCGCCGGGACAGGGGGCTTCGTGCAGTACTTC	CASSSAGTGGFVQYF
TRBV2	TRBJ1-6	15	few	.	TGTGCCAGCAGTCCCGATAGCGGCTATAATTCACCCCTCCACTTT	CASSPDSGYNSPLHF
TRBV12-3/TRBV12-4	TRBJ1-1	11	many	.	TGTGCCAGCAGCTTGAGCACTGAAGCTTTCTTT	CASSLSTEAFF
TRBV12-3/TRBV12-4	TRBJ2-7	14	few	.	TGTGCCAGCAGCCCCTGGAGGACAGATGACGAGCAGTACTTC	CASSPWRTDDEQYF
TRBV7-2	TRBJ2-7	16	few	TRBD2	TGTGCCAGCAGCTCTACCGGGACTAGCGTTACCTACGAGCAGTACTTC	CASSSTGTSVTYEQYF
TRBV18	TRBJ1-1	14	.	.	TGTGCCAGCTCACCAATCGGGACGGGGGCTGAAGCTTTCTTT	CASSPIGTGAEAFF